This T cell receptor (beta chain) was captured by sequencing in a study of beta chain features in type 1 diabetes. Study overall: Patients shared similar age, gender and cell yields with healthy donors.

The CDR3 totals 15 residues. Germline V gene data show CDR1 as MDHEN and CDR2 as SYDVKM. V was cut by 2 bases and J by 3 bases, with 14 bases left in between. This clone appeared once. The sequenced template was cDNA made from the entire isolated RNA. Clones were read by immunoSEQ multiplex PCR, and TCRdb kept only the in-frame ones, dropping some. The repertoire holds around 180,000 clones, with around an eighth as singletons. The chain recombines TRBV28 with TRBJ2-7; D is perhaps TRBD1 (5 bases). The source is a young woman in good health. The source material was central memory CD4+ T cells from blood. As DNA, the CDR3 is TGTGCCAGCAGTTTAGGTGCAGGGTTTGGCTACGAGCAGTACTTC. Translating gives CASSLGAGFGYEQYF. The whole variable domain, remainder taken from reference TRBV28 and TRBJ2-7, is DVKVTQSSRYLVKRTGEKVFLECVQDMDHENMFWYRQDPGLGLRLIYFSYDVKMKEKGDIPEGYSVSREKKERFSLILESASTNQTSMYLCASSLGAGFGYEQYFGPGTRLTVT.